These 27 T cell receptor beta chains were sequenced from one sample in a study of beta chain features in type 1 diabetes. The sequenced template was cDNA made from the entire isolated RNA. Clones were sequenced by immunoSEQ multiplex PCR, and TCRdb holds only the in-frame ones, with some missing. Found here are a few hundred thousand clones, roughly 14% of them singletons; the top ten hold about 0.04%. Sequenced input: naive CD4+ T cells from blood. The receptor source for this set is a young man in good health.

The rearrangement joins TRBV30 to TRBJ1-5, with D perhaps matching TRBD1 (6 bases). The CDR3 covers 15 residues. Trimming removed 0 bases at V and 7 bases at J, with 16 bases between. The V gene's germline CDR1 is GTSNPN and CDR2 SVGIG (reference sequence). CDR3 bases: TGTGCCTGGAGTGTACCGACAGGCTCTTGGCAGCCCCAGCATTTT. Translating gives CAWSVPTGSWQPQHF.

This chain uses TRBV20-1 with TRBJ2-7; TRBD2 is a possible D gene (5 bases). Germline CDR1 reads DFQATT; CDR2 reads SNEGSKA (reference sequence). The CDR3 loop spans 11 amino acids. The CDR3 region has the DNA TGCAGCGCTAAAACTAGACACCAGCAGTACGTC. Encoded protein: CSAKTRHQQYV.

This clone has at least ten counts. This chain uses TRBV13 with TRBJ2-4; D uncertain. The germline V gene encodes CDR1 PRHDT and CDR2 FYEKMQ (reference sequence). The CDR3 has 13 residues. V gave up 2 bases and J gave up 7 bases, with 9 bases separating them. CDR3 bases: TGTGCCAGCAGCTTACACAACCTTAACATTCAGTACTTC. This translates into CASSLHNLNIQYF. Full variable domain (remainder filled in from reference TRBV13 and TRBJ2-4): AAGVIQSPRHLIKEKRETATLKCYPIPRHDTVYWYQQGPGQDPQFLISFYEKMQSDKGSIPDRFSAQQFSDYHSELNMSSLELGDSALYFCASSLHNLNIQYFGAGTRLSVL.

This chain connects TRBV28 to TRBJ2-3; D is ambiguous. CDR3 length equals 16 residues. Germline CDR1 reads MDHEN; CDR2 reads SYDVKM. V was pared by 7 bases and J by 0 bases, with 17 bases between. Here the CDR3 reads CASTRRLAASTDTQYF. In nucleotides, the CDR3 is TGTGCCAGCACTCGAAGACTGGCGGCTAGCACAGATACGCAGTATTTT. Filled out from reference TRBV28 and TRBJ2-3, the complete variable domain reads DVKVTQSSRYLVKRTGEKVFLECVQDMDHENMFWYRQDPGLGLRLIYFSYDVKMKEKGDIPEGYSVSREKKERFSLILESASTNQTSMYLCASTRRLAASTDTQYFGPGTRLTVL.

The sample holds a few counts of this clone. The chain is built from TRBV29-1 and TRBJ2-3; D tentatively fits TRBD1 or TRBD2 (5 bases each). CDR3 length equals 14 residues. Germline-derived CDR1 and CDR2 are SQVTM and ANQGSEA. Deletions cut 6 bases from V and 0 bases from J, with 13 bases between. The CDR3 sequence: CSVKEGSSTDTQYF. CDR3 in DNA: TGCAGCGTGAAAGAGGGGTCTAGCACAGATACGCAGTATTTT.

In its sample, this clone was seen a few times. The CDR3 nucleotides are TGTGCCTGGAGCGATATAGGGTGGAACACTGAAGCTTTCTTT. It translates to CAWSDIGWNTEAFF. J is TRBJ1-1 and V is TRBV30, with D hard to call. The germline V and J ends were trimmed by 3 bases and 1 base, with 12 bases remaining between them. Per germline, CDR1 GTSNPN and CDR2 SVGIG (reference sequence). CDR3 length: 14 residues.

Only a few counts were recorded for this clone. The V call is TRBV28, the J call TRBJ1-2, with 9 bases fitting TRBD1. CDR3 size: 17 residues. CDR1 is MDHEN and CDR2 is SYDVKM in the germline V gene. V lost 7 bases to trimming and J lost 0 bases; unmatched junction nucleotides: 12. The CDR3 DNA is TGTGCCAGCAAGGACAGGGGAGGAAAACAGTCTAACTATGGCTACACCTTC. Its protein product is CASKDRGGKQSNYGYTF.

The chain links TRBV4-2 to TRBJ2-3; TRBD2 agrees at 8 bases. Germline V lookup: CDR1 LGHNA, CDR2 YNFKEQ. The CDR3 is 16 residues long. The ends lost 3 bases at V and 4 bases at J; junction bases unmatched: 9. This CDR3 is CASSQERGLVPDTQYF. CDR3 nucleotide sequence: TGTGCCAGCAGCCAGGAACGGGGACTAGTCCCAGATACGCAGTATTTT.

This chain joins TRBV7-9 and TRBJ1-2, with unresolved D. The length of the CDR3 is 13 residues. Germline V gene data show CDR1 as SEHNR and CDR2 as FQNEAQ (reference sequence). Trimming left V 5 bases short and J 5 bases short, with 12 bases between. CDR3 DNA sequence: TGTGCCAGCAGCCAAAAAGCGGTTTATGGCTACACCTTC. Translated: CASSQKAVYGYTF.

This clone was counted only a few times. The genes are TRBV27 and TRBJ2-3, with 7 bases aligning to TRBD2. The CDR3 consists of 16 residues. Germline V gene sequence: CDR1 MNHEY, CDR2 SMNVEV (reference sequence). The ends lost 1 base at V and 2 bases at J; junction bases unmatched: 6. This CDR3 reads CASSLLRGGLTDTQYF. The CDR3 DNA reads TGTGCCAGCAGTTTATTGCGCGGGGGACTCACAGATACGCAGTATTTT.

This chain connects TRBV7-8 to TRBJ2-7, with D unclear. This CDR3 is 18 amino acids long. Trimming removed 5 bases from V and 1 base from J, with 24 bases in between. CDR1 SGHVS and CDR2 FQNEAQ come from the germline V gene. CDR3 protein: CASSHIPRMASSSYEQYF. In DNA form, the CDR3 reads TGTGCCAGCAGCCACATTCCAAGAATGGCCTCGTCTTCCTACGAGCAGTACTTC.

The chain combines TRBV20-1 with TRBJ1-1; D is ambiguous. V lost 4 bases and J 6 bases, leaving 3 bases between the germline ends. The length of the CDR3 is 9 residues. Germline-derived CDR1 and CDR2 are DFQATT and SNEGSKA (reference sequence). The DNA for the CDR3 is TGCAGTGCTAAACCTGAAGCTTTCTTT. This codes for CSAKPEAFF.

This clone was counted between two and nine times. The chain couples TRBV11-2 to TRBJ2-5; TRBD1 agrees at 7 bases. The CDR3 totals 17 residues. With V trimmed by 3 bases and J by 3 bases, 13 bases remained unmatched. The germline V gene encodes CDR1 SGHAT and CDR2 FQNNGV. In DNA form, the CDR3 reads TGTGCCAGCAGCTTGGCTACAGGGGCGCATTTCAAAGAGACCCAGTACTTC. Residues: CASSLATGAHFKETQYF. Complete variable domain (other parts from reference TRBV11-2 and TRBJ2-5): EAGVAQSPRYKIIEKRQSVAFWCNPISGHATLYWYQQILGQGPKLLIQFQNNGVVDDSQLPKDRFSAERLKGVDSTLKIQPAKLEDSAVYLCASSLATGAHFKETQYFGPGTRLLVL.

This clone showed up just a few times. In DNA form, the CDR3 reads TGTGCCAGCTCACCAGCCAGTGCCACAGATACGCAGTATTTT. Encoded protein: CASSPASATDTQYF. The genes are TRBV18 and TRBJ2-3; D ambiguous. Trimming took off 2 bases at V and 2 bases at J, with 8 bases between the two ends. Germline CDR1 KGHSH, CDR2 LQKENI. The CDR3 is 14 residues long.

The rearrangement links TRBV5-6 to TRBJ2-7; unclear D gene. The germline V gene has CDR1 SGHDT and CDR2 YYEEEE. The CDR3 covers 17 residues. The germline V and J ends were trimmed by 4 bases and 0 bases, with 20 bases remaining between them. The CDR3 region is CASSMMLRTSLSYEQYV. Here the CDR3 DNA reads TGTGCCAGCAGCATGATGCTTCGGACCTCCCTCTCCTACGAGCAGTACGTC.

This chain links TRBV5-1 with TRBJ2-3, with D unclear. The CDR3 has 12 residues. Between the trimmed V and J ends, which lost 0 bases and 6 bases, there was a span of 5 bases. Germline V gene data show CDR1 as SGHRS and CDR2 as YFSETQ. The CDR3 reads CASSLDSDTQYF. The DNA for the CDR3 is TGCGCCAGCAGCTTGGACTCGGATACGCAGTATTTT.

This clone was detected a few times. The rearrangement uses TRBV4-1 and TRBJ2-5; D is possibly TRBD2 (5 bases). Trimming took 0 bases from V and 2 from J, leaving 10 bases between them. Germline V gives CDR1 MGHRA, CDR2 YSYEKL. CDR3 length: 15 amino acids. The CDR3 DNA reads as TGCGCCAGCAGCCAAGAGGACTTTCTTCAAGAGACCCAGTACTTC. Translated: CASSQEDFLQETQYF.

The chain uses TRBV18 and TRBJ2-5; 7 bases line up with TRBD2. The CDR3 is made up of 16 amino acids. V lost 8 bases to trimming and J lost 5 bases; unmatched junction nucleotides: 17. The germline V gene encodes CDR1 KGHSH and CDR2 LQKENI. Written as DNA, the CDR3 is TGTGCCAGCCACACCGGAAAACTAGCGTTGCTGGAGACCCAGTACTTC. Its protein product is CASHTGKLALLETQYF.

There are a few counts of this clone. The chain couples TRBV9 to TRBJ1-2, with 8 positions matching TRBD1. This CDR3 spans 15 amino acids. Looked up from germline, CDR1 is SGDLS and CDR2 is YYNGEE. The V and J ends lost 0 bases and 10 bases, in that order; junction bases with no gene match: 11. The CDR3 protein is CASSVVRGRIEDYTF. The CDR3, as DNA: TGTGCCAGCAGCGTAGTCAGGGGGCGAATTGAGGACTACACCTTC. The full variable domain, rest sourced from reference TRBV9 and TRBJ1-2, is DSGVTQTPKHLITATGQRVTLRCSPRSGDLSVYWYQQSLDQGLQFLIQYYNGEERAKGNILERFSAQQFPDLHSELNLSSLELGDSALYFCASSVVRGRIEDYTFGSGTRLTVV.

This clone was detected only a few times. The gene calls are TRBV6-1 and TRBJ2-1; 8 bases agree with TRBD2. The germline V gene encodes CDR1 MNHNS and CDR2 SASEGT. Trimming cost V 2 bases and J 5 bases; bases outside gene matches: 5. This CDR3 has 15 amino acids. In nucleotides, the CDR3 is TGTGCCAGCAGTGAAAGCGGGAGCCCCGACAATGAGCAGTTCTTC. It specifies CASSESGSPDNEQFF.

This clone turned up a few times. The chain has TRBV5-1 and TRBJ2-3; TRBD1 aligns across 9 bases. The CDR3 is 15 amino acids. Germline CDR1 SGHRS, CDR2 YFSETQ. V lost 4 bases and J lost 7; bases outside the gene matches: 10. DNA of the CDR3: TGCGCCAGCAGCCTGGCCGGGACAGGGATCAATACGCAGTATTTT. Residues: CASSLAGTGINTQYF.

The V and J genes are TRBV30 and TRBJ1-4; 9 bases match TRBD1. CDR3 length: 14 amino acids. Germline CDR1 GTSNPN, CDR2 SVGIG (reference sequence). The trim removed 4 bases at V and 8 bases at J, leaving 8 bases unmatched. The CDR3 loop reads CAWKDRGRDEKLFF. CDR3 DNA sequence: TGTGCCTGGAAGGACAGGGGAAGAGACGAAAAACTGTTTTTT.

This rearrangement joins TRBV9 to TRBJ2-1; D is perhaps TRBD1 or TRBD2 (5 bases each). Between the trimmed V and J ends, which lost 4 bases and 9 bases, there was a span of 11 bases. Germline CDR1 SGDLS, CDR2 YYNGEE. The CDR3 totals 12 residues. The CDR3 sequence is CASSPLGTEQFF. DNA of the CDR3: TGTGCCAGCAGCCCCCTGGGGACTGAGCAGTTCTTC.

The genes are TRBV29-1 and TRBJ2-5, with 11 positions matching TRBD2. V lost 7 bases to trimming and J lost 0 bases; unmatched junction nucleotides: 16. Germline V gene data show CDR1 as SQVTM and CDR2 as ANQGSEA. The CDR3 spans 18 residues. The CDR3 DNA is TGCAGCGCGCCTCGGGGGCTAGCGGGAGGAAGCCACCAAGAGACCCAGTACTTC. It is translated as CSAPRGLAGGSHQETQYF.

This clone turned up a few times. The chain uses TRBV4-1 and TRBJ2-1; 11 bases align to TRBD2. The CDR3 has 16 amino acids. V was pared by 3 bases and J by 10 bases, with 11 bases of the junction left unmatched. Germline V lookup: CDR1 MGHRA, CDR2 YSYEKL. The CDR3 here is CASSHPGTSGWREQFF. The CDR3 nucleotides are TGCGCCAGCAGCCACCCCGGGACTAGCGGTTGGAGGGAGCAGTTCTTC.

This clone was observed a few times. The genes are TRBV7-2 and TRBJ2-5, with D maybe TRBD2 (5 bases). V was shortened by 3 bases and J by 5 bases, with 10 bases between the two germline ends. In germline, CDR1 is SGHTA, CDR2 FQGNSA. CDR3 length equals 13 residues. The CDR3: CASSLGSKETQYF. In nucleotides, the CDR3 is TGTGCCAGCAGCTTGGGGAGTAAGGAGACCCAGTACTTC.

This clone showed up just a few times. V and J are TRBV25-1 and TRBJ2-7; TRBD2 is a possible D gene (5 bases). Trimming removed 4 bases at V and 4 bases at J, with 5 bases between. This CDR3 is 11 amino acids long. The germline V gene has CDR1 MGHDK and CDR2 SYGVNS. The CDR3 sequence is CASSGGYEQYF. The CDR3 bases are TGTGCCAGCAGTGGAGGGTACGAGCAGTACTTC.